These T cell receptor beta chains were read from a single sample in a study of blood T cell repertoires in COVID-19. The table came from immunoSEQ multiplex PCR; TCRdb's copy has only in-frame clones and leaves some out. The sample carries a few hundred thousand clones, about 87% recorded once. What was sequenced was PBMCs or T cells enriched from blood (not recorded which). The receptors here all came from a woman aged 50 to 60 who had recovered from COVID-19. The CDR3 runs from the conserved cysteine through the conserved F or W. D genes are given only for firm matches. Size is stated for part of the rows, as once, few or many counts, or as a class when the clone is expanded.

j_gene	v_gene	d_gene	abundance	len	CDR3nt	CDR3aa
TRBJ2-3	TRBV9	.	few	12	TGTGCCAGCAGCGTAGCTACAGATACGCAGTATTTT	CASSVATDTQYF
TRBJ2-5	TRBV6-2/TRBV6-3	.	.	13	TGTGCCAGCAGCCTAGCGTTCCAAGAGACCCAGTACTTC	CASSLAFQETQYF
TRBJ1-3	TRBV28	.	.	14	TGTGCCAGCAGTTTGCAGGGCTTTGGAAACACCATATATTTT	CASSLQGFGNTIYF
TRBJ1-3	TRBV23-1	TRBD1	.	15	TGCGCCATCCCAGTAACAGGGGGGCCAGGAAACACCATATATTTT	CAIPVTGGPGNTIYF
TRBJ2-1	TRBV7-8	TRBD2	.	15	TGTGCCAGCAGCATTACTAGCGGGAGGGACAATGAGCAGTTCTTC	CASSITSGRDNEQFF
TRBJ2-7	TRBV6-5	.	.	14	TGTGCCAGCAGTTCACTGAGCTCTAACTACGAGCAGTACTTC	CASSSLSSNYEQYF
TRBJ2-5	TRBV29-1	TRBD2	.	13	TGCAGCGTTGTTAGGTCTAGCGGGGAGACCCAGTACTTC	CSVVRSSGETQYF
TRBJ1-1	TRBV30	.	.	11	TGTGCCTGGAGGGAACAGGGTGAAGCTTTCTTT	CAWREQGEAFF
TRBJ1-1	TRBV15	.	.	16	TGTGCCACCAGCAGAGATTTGACAGTTAGGAACACTGAAGCTTTCTTT	CATSRDLTVRNTEAFF
TRBJ1-1	TRBV9	TRBD1	.	15	TGTGCCAGCAGCGAGCAGGGGGCGCTTAACACTGAAGCTTTCTTT	CASSEQGALNTEAFF
TRBJ2-2	TRBV13	TRBD1	.	14	TGTGCCAGCAGCACGGACAGGTACACCGGGGAGCTGTTTTTT	CASSTDRYTGELFF
TRBJ1-1	TRBV15	TRBD1	once	14	TGTGCCACCAGCAGTCGGACAGGGGGCACTGAAGCTTTCTTT	CATSSRTGGTEAFF
TRBJ2-1	TRBV30	.	.	14	TGTGCCTGGAGTGAGGGACTGCACTACAATGAGCAGTTCTTC	CAWSEGLHYNEQFF
TRBJ2-3	TRBV7-8	TRBD2	once	19	TGTGCCAGCAGCTTTACCCCTCGGCTAGCGGGAATAAAAGGCGATACGCAGTATTTT	CASSFTPRLAGIKGDTQYF
TRBJ2-3	TRBV7-8	TRBD2	.	18	TGTGCCAGCAGATCAAGGGAGGGAAGCGGGAGTTCAACAGATACGCAGTATTTT	CASRSREGSGSSTDTQYF
TRBJ1-2	TRBV9	TRBD1	.	15	TGTGCCAGCAGCCCCCGGGACAGCACTAACTATGGCTACACCTTC	CASSPRDSTNYGYTF
TRBJ2-2	TRBV7-2	TRBD1	.	17	TGTGCCAGCAGCTTAGCGGGGACAGGGCAGAACACCGGGGAGCTGTTTTTT	CASSLAGTGQNTGELFF
TRBJ1-5	TRBV28	TRBD1	.	15	TGTGCCAGCAGACGCAGGACAGGTGGGGTTCAGCCCCAGCATTTT	CASRRRTGGVQPQHF
TRBJ2-7	TRBV11-1	TRBD1	.	15	TGTGCCAGCAGCTTTTCGGGACAGAAAACCTACGAGCAGTACTTC	CASSFSGQKTYEQYF
TRBJ2-5	TRBV4-1	TRBD2	.	18	TGCGCCAGCAGCCAAGGCACTAGCGGGAGTGGTTTGCAAGAGACCCAGTACTTC	CASSQGTSGSGLQETQYF
TRBJ1-5	TRBV28	TRBD1	.	16	TGTGCCAGCAGTGTGACAGGGAAATATCTCAGTCAGCCCCAGCATTTT	CASSVTGKYLSQPQHF
TRBJ2-7	TRBV5-5	.	.	13	TGTGCCAGCAGCCGAACGACAGGAAGCGAGCAGTACTTC	CASSRTTGSEQYF
TRBJ2-1	TRBV7-8	TRBD2	.	16	TGTGCCAGCAGCTCCAGGACTAGCGGGCCCGACAATGAGCAGTTCTTC	CASSSRTSGPDNEQFF
TRBJ2-7	TRBV28	.	.	12	TGTGCCAGCAGTAAGGGGTCCTACGAGCAGTACTTC	CASSKGSYEQYF
TRBJ2-1	TRBV7-2	.	.	13	TGTGCCAGCAGCTTAGGTCCCGCTGGGCTCTCATTCTTC	CASSLGPAGLSFF
TRBJ1-5	TRBV19	.	.	16	TGTGCCAGTAGCCCTCGGACAGTTCTTAGCAATCAGCCCCAGCATTTT	CASSPRTVLSNQPQHF
TRBJ1-6	TRBV28	TRBD1	.	16	TGTGCCAGCAGTTCACGAGCAGGGGGTAATAATTCACCCCTCCACTTT	CASSSRAGGNNSPLHF
TRBJ1-2	TRBV6-5	.	once	14	TGTGCCAGCAGTTACGCCAGACAAAACTATGGCTACACCTTC	CASSYARQNYGYTF
TRBJ2-3	TRBV14	TRBD2	.	16	TGTGCCAGCAGCCGGTCTAGCGGGGTTAGCACAGATACGCAGTATTTT	CASSRSSGVSTDTQYF
TRBJ1-6	TRBV11-2	.	.	19	TGTGCCAGCAACGAGAGAGGTTCAGGGGTGTTCTCCTATAATTCACCCCTCCACTTT	CASNERGSGVFSYNSPLHF
TRBJ1-1	TRBV7-2	.	.	15	TGTGCCAGCAGCTTAGGGACAGTCCGCGGCGCTGAAGCTTTCTTT	CASSLGTVRGAEAFF
TRBJ2-3	TRBV6-5	.	.	15	TGTGCCAGCAACGAAGGGTGGGGCTTCACAGATACGCAGTATTTT	CASNEGWGFTDTQYF
TRBJ1-2	TRBV18	.	few	17	TGTGCCAGCTCACCCCGAGGGCCGGCGGTGGAGGACTATGGCTACACCTTC	CASSPRGPAVEDYGYTF
TRBJ1-5	TRBV7-9	TRBD1	few	13	TGTGCCAGCAGCGGACAGGGCAATCAGCCCCAGCATTTT	CASSGQGNQPQHF